One sample yielded the 19 T cell receptor beta chains listed below, sequenced in a study of CD4 T cells in relation to SARS-CoV-2 and coronaviruses. Sequencing was performed with immunoSEQ multiplex PCR; in TCRdb, only in-frame clones are kept and a portion is missing. This sample yields over 35,000 clones, of which 60% to 85% are seen a single time; roughly 22% belongs to the top ten. Their cognate antigens are unknown. Specimen: memory CD4+ T cells from PBMCs, cultured in vitro. Receptors originate from an adult with COVID-19.

The rearrangement uses TRBV7-3 and TRBJ2-5, with 13 bases matching TRBD2. J lost 5 bases, V lost 2 bases, and 2 bases had no gene match. The germline V gene encodes CDR1 SGHTA and CDR2 FQGTGA. The CDR3 is 15 residues long. CDR3 DNA: TGTGCCAGCAGCTTAGGGACTAGCGGGAAGGAGACCCAGTACTTC. This codes for CASSLGTSGKETQYF.

The chain joins TRBV6-1 to TRBJ1-3, with unresolved D. The CDR3 loop spans 15 amino acids. The V gene's germline CDR1 is MNHNS and CDR2 SASEGT. V was trimmed by 2 bases and J by 4 bases, leaving 12 bases between them. The CDR3 DNA follows: TGTGCCAGCAGTGAAATGGTTGGGTCGGGAAACACCATATATTTT. As protein: CASSEMVGSGNTIYF.

The V call is TRBV27, the J call TRBJ2-2; 9 bases are a match to TRBD2. Germline CDR1 and CDR2: MNHEY and SMNVEV (reference sequence). V shed 9 bases and J 5 bases; nucleotides not matched to a gene: 13. The CDR3 is 16 residues long. CDR3 nucleotides: TGTGCCAGGACGCCCCTCCATAGCGGGAGAACCGGGGAGCTGTTTTTT. It codes for CARTPLHSGRTGELFF.

The chain links TRBV11-1 to TRBJ2-6, with unresolved D. Per germline, CDR1 SGHAT and CDR2 FQDESV (reference sequence). The germline V and J ends were trimmed by 6 bases and 1 base, with 1 base remaining between them. This CDR3 has 12 residues. CDR3 nucleotides: TGTGCCAGCAGTTCTGGGGCCAACGTCCTGACTTTC. It yields the protein CASSSGANVLTF. The entire variable domain, with the rest obtained from reference TRBV11-1 and TRBJ2-6, is as follows: EAEVAQSPRYKITEKSQAVAFWCDPISGHATLYWYRQILGQGPELLVQFQDESVVDDSQLPKDRFSAERLKGVDSTLKIQPAELGDSAMYLCASSSGANVLTFGAGSRLTVL.

The gene calls are TRBV19 and TRBJ2-5; D is uncertain. Germline assignment: CDR1 LNHDA and CDR2 SQIVND (reference sequence). This CDR3 spans 11 amino acids. V lost 3 bases and J 5 bases, leaving 4 bases between the germline ends. In DNA form, the CDR3 reads TGTGCCAGTAGTATGGGGGAGACCCAGTACTTC. As protein: CASSMGETQYF.

The chain couples TRBV6-5 to TRBJ2-1; the match to TRBD2 covers 7 bases. The CDR3 covers 16 residues. Trimming cost V 0 bases and J 8 bases; bases outside gene matches: 10. Germline-derived CDR1 and CDR2 are MNHEY and SVGAGI. The CDR3 nucleotides are TGTGCCAGCAGTTACTCGGGGGGGGAGGGCTTTTATGAGCAGTTCTTC. The encoded protein is CASSYSGGEGFYEQFF.

V gene TRBV12-3 or TRBV12-4 combines with J gene TRBJ2-3; 10 bases fit TRBD1. V dropped 10 bases and J dropped 3; count of bases not matched to a gene: 4. The CDR3 is made up of 13 amino acids. The CDR3 DNA is TGTGCCAACGGGGACAGGGGAACAGATACGCAGTATTTT. It translates to CANGDRGTDTQYF.

With regard to this clone: Different DNA sequences within this sample yield the same CDR3. This chain connects TRBV28 to TRBJ1-5; tentative D call: TRBD1 (6 bases). Germline CDR1 is MDHEN and CDR2 is SYDVKM. Trimming removed 3 bases from V and 2 bases from J, with 11 bases in between. This CDR3 region has 15 residues. The CDR3 here is CASSFLKGGNQPQHF. CDR3 nucleotide sequence: TGTGCCAGCAGTTTTTTGAAGGGGGGCAATCAGCCCCAGCATTTT. Looking up the rest from reference TRBV28 and TRBJ1-5 gives the full variable domain: DVKVTQSSRYLVKRTGEKVFLECVQDMDHENMFWYRQDPGLGLRLIYFSYDVKMKEKGDIPEGYSVSREKKERFSLILESASTNQTSMYLCASSFLKGGNQPQHFGDGTRLSIL.

The V and J genes are TRBV7-2 and TRBJ2-2; TRBD2 agrees at 14 bases. V was pared by 5 bases and J by 6 bases, with 5 bases of the junction left unmatched. The CDR3 is 16 amino acids. Germline CDR1 and CDR2: SGHTA and FQGNSA. The CDR3: CASSLRLAGGSGELFF. DNA of the CDR3: TGTGCCAGCAGCCTGCGACTAGCGGGAGGGTCCGGGGAGCTGTTTTTT.

This clone was seen only a few times. The chain joins TRBV19 to TRBJ1-5, with D perhaps matching TRBD1 (5 bases). The V gene lost 7 bases and the J gene lost 5 bases, with 18 bases spanning the gap. Per the germline V gene, CDR1 is LNHDA and CDR2 is SQIVND (reference sequence). The CDR3 loop spans 15 amino acids. CDR3 bases: TGTGCCAGTACTCTAGCCGACAGCCGATATCAGCCCCAGCATTTT. This gives the protein CASTLADSRYQPQHF.

The chain is built from TRBV6-6 and TRBJ1-5; weak D call: TRBD1 (5 bases). Germline CDR1 and CDR2: MNHNY and SVGAGI (reference sequence). This CDR3 has 12 residues. Trimming cost V 5 bases and J 10 bases, with 12 bases left between them. This CDR3 reads CASSHGGQPQHF. The CDR3 nucleotides are TGTGCCAGCAGTCATGGGGGTCAACCCCAGCATTTT.

This clone has just one count. The chain links TRBV6-1 to TRBJ2-4, with 12 nucleotides matching TRBD2. The V gene's germline CDR1 is MNHNS and CDR2 SASEGT. This CDR3 spans 17 amino acids. V trimming: 3 bases; J trimming: 7 bases; junction bases outside the gene matches: 10. In DNA, the CDR3 is TGTGCCAGCAGTGATAATCGACTAGCGGGAGTTAAGAACATTCAGTACTTC. Amino acids: CASSDNRLAGVKNIQYF.

This chain links TRBV7-8 with TRBJ2-4; 9 bases fit TRBD2. CDR3 length: 16 amino acids. CDR1 and CDR2 (germline): SGHVS, FQNEAQ. V lost 2 bases, J lost 4 bases, and 6 bases stayed unmatched. The DNA of the CDR3 is TGTGCCAGCAGCTTACGACTAGCGGATAGTAAAAACATTCAGTACTTC. Translating gives CASSLRLADSKNIQYF.

The CDR3 nucleotides are TGTGCCAGCAGCGTGACCGGGACAGGGGGGGAGCAGTACTTC. It yields the protein CASSVTGTGGEQYF. The rearrangement joins TRBV7-9 to TRBJ2-7; 11 bases agree with TRBD1. Germline trimming cut 5 bases from V and 7 bases from J; bases unmatched to any gene: 7. The CDR3 contains 14 residues. Per the germline V gene, CDR1 is SEHNR and CDR2 is FQNEAQ (reference sequence). The variable domain in full, with the rest retrieved from reference TRBV7-9 and TRBJ2-7, is DTGVSQNPRHKITKRGQNVTFRCDPISEHNRLYWYRQTLGQGPEFLTYFQNEAQLEKSRLLSDRFSAERPKGSFSTLEIQRTEQGDSAMYLCASSVTGTGGEQYFGPGTRLTVT.

The chain has TRBV9 and TRBJ2-5; D gene uncertain. V gave up 4 bases and J gave up 0 bases, with 13 bases separating them. Germline loops: CDR1 SGDLS, CDR2 YYNGEE. The CDR3 contains 15 residues. For the CDR3, the DNA is TGTGCCAGCAGCCCCACGTTGCGAGACCAAGAGACCCAGTACTTC. Protein sequence: CASSPTLRDQETQYF.

The CDR3 spells CASSSAWGASNQPQHF. CDR3 bases: TGTGCCAGCAGCTCAGCTTGGGGGGCAAGCAATCAGCCCCAGCATTTT. The chain uses TRBV7-2 and TRBJ1-5; tentatively, D is TRBD1 (6 bases). The CDR3 contains 16 residues. CDR1 and CDR2 (germline): SGHTA, FQGNSA. Deletions cut 4 bases from V and 1 base from J, with 14 bases between.

This clone showed up just a few times. The J gene is TRBJ1-1, the V gene TRBV7-3; TRBD1 might be the D (5 bases). CDR1 is SGHTA, CDR2 FQGTGA, per germline. The CDR3 is 13 amino acids. V lost 5 bases and J 3 bases, leaving 10 bases between the germline ends. CDR3 sequence reads: CASSASRDTEAFF. The DNA for the CDR3 is TGTGCCAGCAGCGCATCCAGGGACACTGAAGCTTTCTTT.

V and J are TRBV28 and TRBJ1-2; D is possibly TRBD1 (5 bases). This CDR3 spans 15 amino acids. Trimming removed 7 bases from V and 7 bases from J, with 22 bases in between. Germline V lookup: CDR1 MDHEN, CDR2 SYDVKM. CDR3 amino acids: CASIPPGASLGGYTF. The CDR3, as DNA: TGTGCCAGCATCCCGCCCGGGGCCTCCTTAGGTGGCTACACCTTC.

The genes are TRBV13 and TRBJ2-5; 11 nucleotides line up with TRBD2. Germline V gives CDR1 PRHDT, CDR2 FYEKMQ (reference sequence). The V and J ends lost 1 base and 2 bases, in that order; junction bases with no gene match: 6. The CDR3 is 17 amino acids. For the CDR3, the DNA is TGTGCCAGCAGCTTAGACCCGGGACTAGCGGTACAAGAGACCCAGTACTTC. As protein: CASSLDPGLAVQETQYF.